Listed here are 19 T cell receptor beta chains from one sample, sequenced in a study of Ad26.COV2.S vaccination and SARS-CoV-2 variants. Some clones are missing from TCRdb's copy, which holds only in-frame ones; the method was immunoSEQ multiplex PCR. The sample has hundreds of thousands of clones; 80% to 90% are singletons. The treatment was: some 20 received Ad26.COV2.S at low or high dose, single or two shots; several received placebo; per-sample allocation not given. Repertoires come from day 63 after the first vaccine or placebo injection. The specimen comprised peripheral blood, sampled in a trial of Ad26.COV2.S vaccine versus placebo. These receptors all stem from a person aged 18 to 65 who received the Ad26.COV2.S COVID-19 vaccine or a placebo.

The CDR3 is CAWSTGRTNTGELFF. CDR3 nucleotides: TGTGCCTGGAGTACAGGACGAACGAACACCGGGGAGCTGTTTTTT. This chain links TRBV30 with TRBJ2-2; tentatively, D is TRBD1 (5 bases). Germline CDR1 is GTSNPN and CDR2 is SVGIG (reference sequence). V lost 2 bases and J 0 bases, leaving 10 bases between the germline ends. The CDR3 is 15 residues long.

The V and J genes are TRBV30 and TRBJ1-2, with D possibly TRBD1 on 5 matching bases. The CDR3 runs to 12 residues. V lost 0 bases and J 8 bases, leaving 10 bases between the germline ends. Germline V gives CDR1 GTSNPN, CDR2 SVGIG (reference sequence). As DNA, the CDR3 is TGTGCCTGGAGTGTTACGGGGCTGGGCTACACCTTC. Translated: CAWSVTGLGYTF.

The chain joins TRBV24-1 to TRBJ1-2, with 7 nucleotides matching TRBD1. This CDR3 is built from 15 residues. Trimming at V came to 1 base and at J to 8 bases, leaving 9 bases not matched to a gene. CDR1 and CDR2 from the germline V gene are KGHDR and SFDVKD. As DNA, the CDR3 is TGTGCCACCAGTGATTTTGGGACAGCCCTCTGCGGCTACACCTTC. Translating it yields CATSDFGTALCGYTF.

This clone was detected only a few times. The sample holds other DNA sequences that translate to the same CDR3. J is TRBJ1-1 and V is TRBV7-2; no definite D call. There are 13 residues in the CDR3. Germline values: CDR1 SGHTA, CDR2 FQGNSA. Trimming cost V 1 base and J 1 base, with 4 bases left between them. CDR3 in DNA: TGTGCCAGCAGCTTAGGAACGAACACTGAAGCTTTCTTT. This codes for CASSLGTNTEAFF.

This clone was seen a single time. The chain combines TRBV3-1 (or the pseudogene TRBV3-2) with TRBJ1-1; D ambiguous. V was pared by 1 base and J by 3 bases, with 9 bases between. The CDR3 sequence is 14 residues long. The germline CDR1 and CDR2 sequences are LGHDT and YNNKEL (reference sequence). The CDR3: CASSQVGFDTEAFF. CDR3 nucleotide sequence: TGTGCCAGCAGCCAAGTTGGGTTCGACACTGAAGCTTTCTTT.

The V call is TRBV5-1, the J call TRBJ2-2; D gene unclear. Germline lookup yields CDR1 SGHRS and CDR2 YFSETQ. Trimming stripped 1 base from V and 1 base from J, with 8 bases between. This CDR3 region has 15 residues. For the CDR3, the DNA is TGCGCCAGCAGCTTGAAACAAATGAACACCGGGGAGCTGTTTTTT. Translating it yields CASSLKQMNTGELFF.

The V gene is TRBV2, the J gene TRBJ2-5; 7 bases are a match to TRBD2. This CDR3 spans 15 amino acids. V trimming: 7 bases; J trimming: 2 bases; junction bases outside the gene matches: 10. Germline V gives CDR1 SNHLY, CDR2 FYNNEI. The CDR3 loop is CASIKISGWQETQYF. For the CDR3, the DNA is TGTGCCAGCATTAAGATTAGCGGGTGGCAAGAGACCCAGTACTTC.

The chain recombines TRBV30 with TRBJ1-3; no firm D call. V was clipped by 3 bases and J by 0 bases, with 12 bases between them. The CDR3 runs to 15 residues. Germline lookup yields CDR1 GTSNPN and CDR2 SVGIG (reference sequence). The CDR3 here is CAWSPAVHSGNTIYF. As DNA, the CDR3 is TGTGCCTGGAGCCCCGCCGTACACTCTGGAAACACCATATATTTT.

The chain links TRBV12-3 or TRBV12-4 to TRBJ2-7; D is undetermined. The CDR3 loop spans 13 amino acids. Between the trimmed V and J ends, which lost 3 bases and 3 bases, there was a span of 9 bases. CDR3 in DNA: TGTGCCAGCAGTTTCGAAAATTACTACGAGCAGTACTTC. Translated: CASSFENYYEQYF.

The chain uses TRBV25-1 and TRBJ2-5; no clear D. V lost 5 bases and J 0 bases, leaving 1 base between the germline ends. The length of the CDR3 is 11 residues. Germline lookup yields CDR1 MGHDK and CDR2 SYGVNS. The CDR3 DNA is TGTGCCAGCAGTCACCAAGAGACCCAGTACTTC. Protein sequence: CASSHQETQYF. Full variable domain (missing parts from reference TRBV25-1 and TRBJ2-5): EADIYQTPRYLVIGTGKKITLECSQTMGHDKMYWYQQDPGMELHLIHYSYGVNSTEKGDLSSESTVSRIRTEHFPLTLESARPSHTSQYLCASSHQETQYFGPGTRLLVL.

The CDR3 protein is CSVEDLGVGPYGYTF. The CDR3, as DNA: TGCAGCGTTGAAGATCTAGGCGTGGGTCCCTATGGCTACACCTTC. The chain combines TRBV29-1 with TRBJ1-2; D ambiguous. Deletions cut 0 bases from V and 4 bases from J, with 15 bases between. This CDR3 is built from 15 residues. Per germline, CDR1 SQVTM and CDR2 ANQGSEA.

The chain carries TRBV7-9 and TRBJ1-2, with TRBD1 as a possible D gene (6 bases). The germline V and J ends were trimmed by 2 bases and 4 bases, with 20 bases remaining between them. This CDR3 region has 17 residues. Germline V gene lookup returns CDR1 SEHNR and CDR2 FQNEAQ (reference sequence). CDR3 nucleotides: TGTGCCAGCAGCTTATTGGGAGACAGGCCCCCACTCTATGGCTACACCTTC. This gives the protein CASSLLGDRPPLYGYTF.

The chain recombines TRBV7-9 with TRBJ2-7; 10 positions match TRBD2. In germline, CDR1 is SEHNR, CDR2 FQNEAQ (reference sequence). The ends lost 5 bases at V and 6 bases at J; junction bases unmatched: 4. The CDR3 runs to 13 residues. Written as DNA, the CDR3 is TGTGCCAGCAGCAGGGGACTAGCGTTCGAGCAGTACTTC. It yields the protein CASSRGLAFEQYF. Combining the CDR3 with reference TRBV7-9 and TRBJ2-7 gives the whole variable domain DTGVSQNPRHKITKRGQNVTFRCDPISEHNRLYWYRQTLGQGPEFLTYFQNEAQLEKSRLLSDRFSAERPKGSFSTLEIQRTEQGDSAMYLCASSRGLAFEQYFGPGTRLTVT.

This chain links TRBV2 with TRBJ1-4, with a tentative D call TRBD1 (6 bases). With 6 bases removed from V and 7 bases from J, the gap between germline ends came to 15 bases. The CDR3 sequence is 14 residues long. Germline loops: CDR1 SNHLY, CDR2 FYNNEI. The CDR3 nucleotides are TGTGCCAGCAGCGCGGGGGGCCGGGGTGAAAAACTGTTTTTT. Residues: CASSAGGRGEKLFF.

The chain carries TRBV7-8 and TRBJ1-2; D is perhaps TRBD1 (6 bases). The CDR3 sequence is 12 residues long. CDR1 and CDR2 from the germline V gene are SGHVS and FQNEAQ. Deletions cut 1 base from V and 8 bases from J, with 8 bases between. The CDR3 DNA reads TGTGCCAGCAGCTTAGGCAGGGGAGGCTACACCTTC. Residues: CASSLGRGGYTF.

The chain is built from TRBV27 and TRBJ2-3, with 8 bases lining up with TRBD2. With 8 bases clipped from V and 5 bases from J, the junction kept 6 bases outside the gene matches. Germline CDR1 and CDR2: MNHEY and SMNVEV (reference sequence). The CDR3 is made up of 13 amino acids. The CDR3 sequence: CASSGGAGDTQYF. As DNA, the CDR3 is TGTGCCAGCTCCGGGGGGGCAGGAGATACGCAGTATTTT.

This chain uses TRBV19 with TRBJ1-1; TRBD1 might be the D (5 bases). The CDR3 sequence is 13 residues long. Germline V gene sequence: CDR1 LNHDA, CDR2 SQIVND (reference sequence). V dropped 2 bases and J dropped 6 bases, with 10 bases sitting between them. The CDR3 DNA is TGTGCCAGTAGTATATCAGGGTACGCTGAAGCTTTCTTT. It codes for CASSISGYAEAFF.

This sequence joins TRBV5-4 and TRBJ1-2; the D gene is possibly TRBD1 (5 bases). Germline lookup yields CDR1 SGHNT and CDR2 YYREEE (reference sequence). V dropped 0 bases and J dropped 4 bases, with 10 bases sitting between them. The CDR3 spans 14 residues. In DNA form, the CDR3 reads TGTGCCAGCAGCTTGGGGCAGGGCCCCTATGGCTACACCTTC. It translates to CASSLGQGPYGYTF.

A few counts support this clone. The chain combines TRBV21-1 with TRBJ1-5. TRBV21-1 is a listed pseudogene. This CDR3 contains 15 residues. The CDR3 is CASTVDREGNQPQHF. In DNA, the CDR3 is TGTGCCAGCACCGTCGACAGGGAGGGGAATCAGCCCCAGCATTTT.